A single T cell receptor beta chain is shown here with its context. This clonotype was seen many times. The specificity of this receptor is unknown. Qualities for individual bases were not recorded, and no much larger clone is one base off. The method behind the library was multiplex PCR. The listed sequencing device is Illumina HiSeq 4000. TCR beta libraries were built with iRepertoire HTBI primers and Arm-PCR amplification of CDR3 regions. Before sequencing, the PCR products underwent gel purification. On the study's bioinformatics: Across samples, 60 to 75 TRBV and roughly 15 TRBJ segments were identified and used for gene usage analysis of CDR3 amino acid clonotypes. COPE and FqMerger were used to merge filtered high-quality paired reads into contigs. Contigs were aligned with BLAST to IMGT TRBV, TRBD and TRBJ reference genes, and CDR3 was defined per IMGT. Any clonotype with a frequency above 0.1% was classified as a highly expanded clone. Shannon entropy served as the measure of repertoire diversity, while the Gini coefficient captured V-J evenness. A clonotype found in more than one individual was treated as public. Using fastp trimming at Q25 and MiXCR clonotype assembly, TCRdb reanalyzed the public sequencing data and kept in-frame beta chains. Rows with one shared CDR3 protein collapse into an entry with the most common genes and DNA. These V and J calls rely on TCRdb rather than the paper's analysis. This sample holds roughly 420,000 distinct CDR3 sequences; less than 15% were observed only once. The top ten clones comprise more than 15% of the sample.

These data are taken from a study of regulatory T cells in long-lasting Graves disease (dated by TCRdb to the early 2020s). As for the study more broadly: Antithyroid drugs had been taken for less than 3 months by newly diagnosed Graves' disease patients. Patients with persistent Graves' disease were compared with patients with newly diagnosed Graves' disease using TCR sequencing and RNA sequencing of peripheral blood. The study took place in China and was registered as a clinical trial. A total of about 33 samples underwent TCR sequencing, from roughly 13 patients with persistent Graves' disease and approximately 20 patients with newly diagnosed Graves' disease.

The CDR3 runs 16 residues from the cysteine to the phenylalanine. Of the read, only the CDR3 DNA is kept; its 48 bases are in frame from base 1. V loses 0 bases at its end and J loses 3 bases; junction bases beyond the gene matches: 1. As encoded in the germline V gene, CDR1 is SGHAT while CDR2 is FQNNGV. The meaning of the sample's time point label: newly diagnosed GD, antithyroid drugs for less than 3 months. For both TCR sequencing and RNA sequencing, RNA was extracted from PBMCs using TRIzol. Graves' disease was diagnosed according to American Thyroid Association guidelines. Patients for the study were recruited at an endocrinology department in Xi'an, China. Each patient gave approximately 10 milliliters of peripheral blood, collected in an EDTA anticoagulant tube. Ficoll Paque Plus density gradient separation was used to isolate PBMCs, and no further T cell sorting was performed. An Agilent 2100 Bioanalyzer and agarose gel were used to check RNA quality, while a NanoDrop 2000 measured RNA concentration.

Study-level results and caveats: Sequencing and analysis were limited to the TCR beta chain. More public clonotypes were shared among persistent patients (under 3,000) than among newly diagnosed patients (more than 950). As a limitation, the authors acknowledged that the small sample size may reduce accuracy. Compared with newly diagnosed patients, patients with persistent Graves' disease had lower TCR Shannon entropy and fewer highly expanded clones, which suggests clonal expansion. Persistent disease showed preferential use of TRBV28, TRBJ1-2 and TRBJ2-5, whereas newly diagnosed disease favored TRBV20-1 and TRBJ2-1. The study examined only peripheral blood because the primary lesion, thyroid tissue, could not be accessed.

This sample also belongs to another study, concerning T cells in Graves' hyperthyroidism and ophthalmopathy. The second study also describes: A patient counted as having stable Graves' hyperthyroidism if no progression to ophthalmopathy occurred over 18 months of follow-up. Hyperthyroidism patients were aged 18 to 65 years and newly diagnosed, with disease duration of less than 2 months. Exclusion was applied to patients with uncontrolled infections, other autoimmune diseases, pregnancy or lactation. Diagnoses were based on clinical symptoms, serum thyroxine and TRAb, thyroid ultrasound and orbital computed tomography. The TCR CDR3 was subjected to a first round of RT-PCR using the HTBI primer set and the Qiagen OneStep RT-PCR kit. Most expanded thyroid clonotypes (frequency above 0.001) were also detected in blood, a finding suggesting that blood repertoires may reflect thyroid immune responses. A model built on a 13 V-J signature distinguished ophthalmopathy from stable hyperthyroidism, reaching around 88% sensitivity and 81% to 83% specificity in cross-validation and 80%/75% in testing. During validation, the model predicted progression to ophthalmopathy a median of around 6 months ahead of onset, with approximately 71% sensitivity and about 75% specificity. A discovery cohort of around 100 patients, 43 with Graves' ophthalmopathy and 55 to 65 with stable Graves' hyperthyroidism, was used to find distinguishing TCR V-J signatures. Prospective prediction of ophthalmopathy was tested in an independent validation cohort of fewer than 20 hyperthyroidism patients and 17 patients who later progressed to ophthalmopathy. The 100 discovery patients were randomly divided into training and test sets at a 7:3 ratio. Thyroid tissue and blood T-cell repertoires from over 5 Graves' hyperthyroidism patients were also compared in the study. After blood sampling, hyperthyroidism patients were treated with methimazole at a starting dose of 30 mg daily, and ophthalmopathy patients were treated with high-dose intravenous methylprednisolone. Libraries were constructed in a second round of multiplex PCR, after which size selection and purification were performed. The libraries were sequenced on an Illumina HiSeq2000 using paired-end 100 bp reads. SOAPnuke was used to process the raw data, throwing out any read that contained adapters or uncalled bases, had a mean Phred below 15, or lacked an exact constant-primer or identifier match. COPE v1.2.5 was used to merge high-quality paired reads, and clonotypes were defined as unique nucleotide sequences. MiTCR v1.1 was used to align clonotypes to the IMGT TRBV, TRBD and TRBJ reference segments. Analysis was restricted to V-J combinations with a frequency above 0.0001, which covered approximately 99% of repertoires. The TCS score was defined as the ratio of F50 (clonal expansion) to E x V (chaos), calculated using BLOSUM62-based TCRdist between CDR3 peptides within each V-J. Welch's t-statistics and random forest reduced several hundred V-J features to fewer than 15, which were used in a naive Bayes classifier (R e1071). No statistical method was used to fix the sample size in advance, and group allocation was not hidden from the investigators. TCR Vbeta CDR3 sequencing of approximately 140 peripheral blood samples (43 ophthalmopathy, 70 to 85 hyperthyroidism and approximately 17 progressor patients) is reported in the paper.

The sequence links TRBV11-2 to TRBJ2-1; a stretch of 11 junction bases matches TRBD2. The source is a woman aged 45-65 years with Graves disease. Donor details come from another sample of the same person, matched by shared clones. The specimen comprised peripheral blood mononuclear cells (PBMCs), sampled at new diagnosis, from a patient treated with antithyroid drugs. The CDR3 protein sequence reads: CASSLEGLAGYNEQFF. The DNA is as follows: TGTGCCAGCAGCTTAGAAGGACTAGCGGGCTACAATGAGCAGTTCTTC.